This entry is about one T cell receptor (beta chain). The record originates from a study of blood T cell repertoires in COVID-19. The J segment lost 6 bases and the V segment lost 3 bases, leaving 6 bases of the junction unmatched. The CDR3 totals 15 residues. Germline V gene sequence: CDR1 MDHEN, CDR2 SYDVKM. Assay used: immunoSEQ multiplex PCR; TCRdb lists only in-frame clones, some missing. The sample shows over 200,000 clones, about 90% of them seen only once. The chain has TRBV28 and TRBJ2-2; TRBD1 agrees at 8 bases. Source material: peripheral blood. The sequence was obtained from a man in his forties with active or convalescent COVID-19. CDR3 sequence: CASSLRQGASGELFF. The CDR3 DNA follows: TGTGCCAGCAGTTTGCGGCAGGGGGCATCCGGGGAGCTGTTTTTT.